This entry lists 2 T cell receptor beta chains sequenced from one sample in a study of blood T cell repertoires in COVID-19. Measured with immunoSEQ multiplex PCR; TCRdb has only the in-frame clones, and not every one. The table has some 150,000 clones, approximately 80% seen once. The specimen sequenced was peripheral blood. All receptors derive from a human donor in a cohort sampled during active COVID-19.

The gene calls are TRBV4-3 and TRBJ2-3, with 8 bases aligning to TRBD2. The V gene end was trimmed by 1 base and the J gene end by 6 bases; junction bases not matched to a gene: 15. CDR3 length equals 18 residues. Germline V gives CDR1 LGHNA, CDR2 YSLEER. The chain's CDR3 is CASSQGAGLAGFSDTQYF. Written as DNA, the CDR3 is TGCGCCAGCAGCCAAGGGGCTGGGTTAGCGGGGTTCTCGGATACGCAGTATTTT.

V gene TRBV7-2 combines with J gene TRBJ2-5; TRBD2 might be the D (6 bases). V was clipped by 5 bases and J by 5 bases, with 15 bases between them. The CDR3 covers 14 residues. Germline V lookup: CDR1 SGHTA, CDR2 FQGNSA. CDR3 in amino acids: CASSLWTTRETQYF. The CDR3 DNA follows: TGTGCCAGCAGCCTCTGGACTACGAGGGAGACCCAGTACTTC.